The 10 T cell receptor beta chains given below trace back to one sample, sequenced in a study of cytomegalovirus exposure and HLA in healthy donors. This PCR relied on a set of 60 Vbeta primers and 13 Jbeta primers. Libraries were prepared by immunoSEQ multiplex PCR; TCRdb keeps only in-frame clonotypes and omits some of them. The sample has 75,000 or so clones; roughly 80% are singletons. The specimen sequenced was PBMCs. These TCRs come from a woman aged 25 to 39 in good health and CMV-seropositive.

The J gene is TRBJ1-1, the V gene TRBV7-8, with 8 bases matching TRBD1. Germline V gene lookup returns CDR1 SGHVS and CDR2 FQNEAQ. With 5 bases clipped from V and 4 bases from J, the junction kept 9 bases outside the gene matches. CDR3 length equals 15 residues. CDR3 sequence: CASSRLAGGFTEAFF. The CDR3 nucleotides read TGTGCCAGCAGCCGACTAGCAGGGGGCTTCACTGAAGCTTTCTTT.

This CDR3 is CASKDSNYGYTF. CDR3 in DNA: TGTGCCAGCAAGGACAGTAACTATGGCTACACCTTC. The chain links TRBV28 to TRBJ1-2; weak D call: TRBD1 (6 bases). Trimming removed 7 bases at V and 1 base at J, with 7 bases between. This CDR3 contains 12 residues. CDR1 is MDHEN, CDR2 SYDVKM, per germline.

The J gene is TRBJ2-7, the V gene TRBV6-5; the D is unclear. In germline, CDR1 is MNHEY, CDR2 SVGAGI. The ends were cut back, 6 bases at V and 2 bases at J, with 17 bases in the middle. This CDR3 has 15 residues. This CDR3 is CASRGWRERTYEQYF. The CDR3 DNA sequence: TGTGCCAGCAGGGGCTGGCGAGAAAGGACCTACGAGCAGTACTTC.

The CDR3: CASSSQGNTGELFF. The DNA of the CDR3 is TGCGCCAGCAGCTCCCAGGGGAACACCGGGGAGCTGTTTTTT. This chain connects TRBV5-1 to TRBJ2-2; a possible D gene is TRBD1 (5 bases). V was pared by 3 bases and J by 1 base, with 7 bases between. Looked up from germline, CDR1 is SGHRS and CDR2 is YFSETQ. This CDR3 is built from 14 residues.

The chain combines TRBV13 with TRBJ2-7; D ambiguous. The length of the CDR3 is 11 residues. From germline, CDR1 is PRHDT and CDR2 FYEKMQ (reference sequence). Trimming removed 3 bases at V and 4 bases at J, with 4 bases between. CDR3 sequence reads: CASSFRYEQYF. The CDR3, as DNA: TGTGCCAGCAGCTTTAGATACGAGCAGTACTTC.

The DNA of the CDR3 is TGTGCCAGTAGTATTCGGGGCAGGGGAAATCAGCCCCAGCATTTT. This gives the protein CASSIRGRGNQPQHF. V gene TRBV19 combines with J gene TRBJ1-5; a weak D match, TRBD1 (6 bases). CDR3 size: 15 residues. V lost 3 bases to trimming and J lost 4 bases, with 13 bases between them. The germline gives CDR1 LNHDA, CDR2 SQIVND (reference sequence).

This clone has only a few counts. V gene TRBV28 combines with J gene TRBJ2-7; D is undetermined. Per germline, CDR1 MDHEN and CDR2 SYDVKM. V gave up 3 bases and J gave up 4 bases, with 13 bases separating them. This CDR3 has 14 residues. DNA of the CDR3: TGTGCCAGCAGTTTTCACGGTTTGAAGTACGAGCAGTACTTC. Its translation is CASSFHGLKYEQYF.

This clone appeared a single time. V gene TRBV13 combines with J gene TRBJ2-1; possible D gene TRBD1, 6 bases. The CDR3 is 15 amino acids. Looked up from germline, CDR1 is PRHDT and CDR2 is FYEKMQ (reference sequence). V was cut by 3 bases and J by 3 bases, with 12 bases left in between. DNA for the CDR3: TGTGCCAGCAGCTTCAGGGGTCCCCTCTACAATGAGCAGTTCTTC. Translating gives CASSFRGPLYNEQFF.

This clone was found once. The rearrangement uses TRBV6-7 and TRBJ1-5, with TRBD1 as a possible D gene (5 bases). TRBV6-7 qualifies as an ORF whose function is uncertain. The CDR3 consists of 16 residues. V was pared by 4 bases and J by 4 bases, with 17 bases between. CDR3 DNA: TGTGCCAGCAGTTGCCCACGGACACCTAAAAATCAGCCCCAGCATTTT. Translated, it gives CASSCPRTPKNQPQHF.

The CDR3 coding sequence is TGTGCCAGCAGCAAAGGTGACGGAGGACCTGGAAACACCATATATTTT. Amino acid sequence: CASSKGDGGPGNTIYF. The chain is built from TRBV16 and TRBJ1-3, with unresolved D. V lost 5 bases to trimming and J lost 2 bases, with 16 bases between them. CDR1 and CDR2 from the germline V gene are KGHSY and FQNENV. The CDR3 sequence is 16 residues long.